These 28 T cell receptor beta chains were all obtained from the same sample, sequenced in a study of blood T cell repertoires in COVID-19. Sequencing was performed with immunoSEQ multiplex PCR; in TCRdb, only in-frame clones are kept and a portion is missing. The table shows 110,000 to 150,000 clones, with approximately 90% occurring only once. The sequencing sample was made of PBMCs or T cells enriched from blood (not recorded which). These receptors all come from a man in his forties or fifties who had recovered from COVID-19.

The J gene is TRBJ1-4, the V gene TRBV3-1 (or the pseudogene TRBV3-2); D unresolved. Deletions cut 0 bases from V and 8 bases from J, with 10 bases between. The CDR3 totals 14 residues. CDR1 and CDR2 (germline): LGHDT, YNNKEL (reference sequence). The chain's CDR3 is CASSQEWAGEKLFF. The DNA for the CDR3 is TGTGCCAGCAGCCAAGAGTGGGCTGGGGAAAAACTGTTTTTT.

The chain employs TRBV12-3 or TRBV12-4 and TRBJ1-1; D not certain. The V and J ends lost 2 bases and 3 bases respectively, with 7 bases between them. The CDR3 is made up of 13 amino acids. CDR3 sequence: CASSLRRDTEAFF. CDR3 sequence (DNA): TGTGCCAGCAGTTTAAGACGGGACACTGAAGCTTTCTTT.

The chain couples TRBV7-6 to TRBJ2-3, with D possibly matching TRBD2 (5 bases). Trimming stripped 5 bases from V and 0 bases from J, with 27 bases between. The CDR3 contains 20 residues. In germline, CDR1 is SGHVS, CDR2 FNYEAQ. The CDR3 is CASSTRGRYLGGKSTDTQYF. The CDR3 DNA is TGTGCCAGCAGCACTAGAGGGCGGTATCTTGGCGGAAAAAGCACAGATACGCAGTATTTT.

This clone was counted once. The V and J genes are TRBV7-9 and TRBJ1-2; 11 bases map to TRBD1. Germline assignment: CDR1 SEHNR and CDR2 FQNEAQ (reference sequence). CDR3 length: 15 amino acids. Trimming at V came to 5 bases and at J to 0 bases, leaving 2 bases not matched to a gene. CDR3 protein: CASSMGQGANYGYTF. In DNA form, the CDR3 reads TGTGCCAGCAGCATGGGACAGGGGGCTAACTATGGCTACACCTTC.

This rearrangement joins TRBV28 to TRBJ2-2; 7 positions agree with TRBD2. Germline CDR1 MDHEN, CDR2 SYDVKM. The CDR3 extends over 17 amino acids. J was trimmed by 9 bases and V by 2 bases; bases with no gene match: 15. CDR3 loop: CASSLEWTRSLVRELFF. Written as DNA, the CDR3 is TGTGCCAGCAGTTTAGAATGGACTAGAAGTCTCGTGAGGGAGCTGTTTTTT.

This chain joins TRBV28 and TRBJ1-1; tentatively, D is TRBD1 (5 bases). Germline V CDR1 and CDR2: MDHEN, SYDVKM. V lost 11 bases and J lost 1, with 14 bases in between. The CDR3 contains 13 residues. The chain's CDR3 is CAEARRANTEAFF. In nucleotides, the CDR3 is TGTGCCGAGGCACGCAGGGCGAACACTGAAGCTTTCTTT.

The chain carries TRBV29-1 and TRBJ2-1; 7 bases are shared with TRBD2. Germline V gives CDR1 SQVTM, CDR2 ANQGSEA. Trimming removed 3 bases from V and 0 bases from J; junction bases left unmatched: 5. The CDR3 contains 15 residues. Here the CDR3 DNA reads TGCAGCGTTGATCCTAGCGGCAGCTCCTACAATGAGCAGTTCTTC. Translation gives CSVDPSGSSYNEQFF.

V is TRBV6-5 and J is TRBJ2-3; the match to TRBD1 covers 9 bases. Germline loops: CDR1 MNHEY, CDR2 SVGAGI. Germline trimming cut 4 bases from V and 4 bases from J; bases unmatched to any gene: 6. This CDR3 spans 15 amino acids. The CDR3 DNA is TGTGCCAGCAGTTTACAGGGGGCTTGGGCAGATACGCAGTATTTT. Translated: CASSLQGAWADTQYF.

The chain uses TRBV7-9 and TRBJ2-3, with D possibly being TRBD1 (6 bases). The germline CDR1 and CDR2 sequences are SEHNR and FQNEAQ (reference sequence). V gave up 4 bases and J gave up 1 base, with 6 bases separating them. CDR3 length: 13 residues. In DNA form, the CDR3 reads TGTGCCAGCAGCTACAGGGGCACAGATACGCAGTATTTT. Residues: CASSYRGTDTQYF.

V is TRBV28 and J is TRBJ2-1; a possible D gene is TRBD1 (6 bases). Trimming took off 8 bases at V and 9 bases at J, with 8 bases between the two ends. Looked up from germline, CDR1 is MDHEN and CDR2 is SYDVKM. The CDR3 is 10 amino acids. The CDR3 coding sequence is TGTGCCAGCCGAGGGGGTGAGCAGTTCTTC. Translation: CASRGGEQFF.

The chain recombines TRBV10-3 with TRBJ1-4; D is undetermined. Germline V lookup: CDR1 ENHRY, CDR2 SYGVKD. The V and J ends lost 2 bases and 11 bases respectively, with 15 bases between them. The CDR3 totals 14 residues. The CDR3 sequence: CAISEGREVGKLFF. CDR3 bases: TGTGCCATCAGTGAGGGGAGGGAGGTGGGGAAACTGTTTTTT.

This sequence joins TRBV19 and TRBJ1-5, with D unresolved. CDR3 length: 14 amino acids. With 0 bases removed from V and 6 bases from J, the gap between germline ends came to 9 bases. Germline CDR1 reads LNHDA; CDR2 reads SQIVND (reference sequence). This chain's CDR3 is CASSIEDRGQPQHF. DNA of the CDR3: TGTGCCAGTAGTATAGAGGACCGGGGTCAGCCCCAGCATTTT.

The V call is TRBV28, the J call TRBJ1-1, with unresolved D. V was clipped by 1 base and J by 4 bases, with 7 bases between them. Germline-derived CDR1 and CDR2 are MDHEN and SYDVKM. The CDR3 contains 13 residues. The CDR3 bases are TGTGCCAGCAGTTTATATCCCGGCACTGAAGCTTTCTTT. It encodes CASSLYPGTEAFF.

V usage is TRBV6-2 or TRBV6-3 and J usage is TRBJ2-3; 14 nucleotides match TRBD2. The V and J ends lost 4 bases and 3 bases, in that order; junction bases with no gene match: 9. CDR1 is MNHEY, CDR2 SVGEGT, per germline. The length of the CDR3 is 18 residues. CDR3 sequence reads: CASSFQGLAGDGTDTQYF. CDR3 nucleotide sequence: TGTGCCAGCAGTTTCCAGGGACTAGCGGGAGACGGGACAGATACGCAGTATTTT.

This clone has more than one count but fewer than ten. This rearrangement joins TRBV28 to TRBJ2-7; 11 bases map to TRBD2. CDR3 size: 15 residues. Germline V lookup: CDR1 MDHEN, CDR2 SYDVKM. V shed 5 bases and J 4 bases; nucleotides not matched to a gene: 7. In DNA form, the CDR3 reads TGTGCCAGCAGTCTAGCGGGAGGTATAGTATACGAGCAGTACTTC. Translated, it gives CASSLAGGIVYEQYF.

Comment on this clone: This sample also contains other DNA sequences that code for the same CDR3. The chain has TRBV18 and TRBJ1-1, with 7 bases lining up with TRBD1. V shed 6 bases, J shed 2 bases, and the junction held 3 bases outside the gene matches. Germline V gene data show CDR1 as KGHSH and CDR2 as LQKENI. The CDR3 runs 13 residues. The CDR3 is CASSGQANTEAFF. CDR3 bases: TGTGCCAGCTCCGGACAGGCCAACACTGAAGCTTTCTTT.

The chain employs TRBV5-8 and TRBJ1-5; D possibly corresponds to TRBD1 (6 bases). Germline CDR1 is SGHTS and CDR2 is YDEGEE. The V and J ends lost 5 bases and 3 bases respectively, with 15 bases between them. This CDR3 is built from 15 residues. CDR3 protein: CASSPVWGHNQPQHF. CDR3 sequence (DNA): TGTGCCAGCAGTCCCGTCTGGGGGCACAATCAGCCCCAGCATTTT.

The rearrangement uses TRBV6-2 or TRBV6-3 and TRBJ2-2; D might be TRBD1 (5 bases). This CDR3 region has 13 residues. Between the trimmed V and J ends, which lost 5 bases and 1 base, there was a span of 5 bases. CDR1 is MNHEY, CDR2 SVGEGT, per germline. The DNA of the CDR3 is TGTGCCAGCAGTAGGGGGAACACCGGGGAGCTGTTTTTT. Protein product: CASSRGNTGELFF.

The chain has TRBV3-1 (or the pseudogene TRBV3-2) and TRBJ2-7; D is unresolved. The length of the CDR3 is 14 residues. Germline values: CDR1 LGHDT, CDR2 YNNKEL (reference sequence). Trimming left V 4 bases short and J 5 bases short, with 15 bases between. CDR3 nucleotides: TGTGCCAGCAGCCGACACGGCTCCCCCGACGAGCAGTACGTC. Protein sequence: CASSRHGSPDEQYV.

The rearrangement links TRBV27 to TRBJ2-2; no clear D. The CDR3 covers 12 residues. CDR1 MNHEY and CDR2 SMNVEV come from the germline V gene (reference sequence). V was clipped by 3 bases and J by 8 bases, with 7 bases between them. The CDR3 here is CASSFALGELFF. The CDR3 DNA reads as TGTGCCAGCAGTTTTGCGTTGGGGGAGCTGTTTTTT.

This CDR3 is CASRTGGGYNQPQHF. The CDR3, as DNA: TGTGCCAGCAGGACCGGGGGGGGGTACAATCAGCCCCAGCATTTT. V and J are TRBV6-5 and TRBJ1-5; D is possibly TRBD1 (5 bases). V was cut by 6 bases and J by 3 bases, with 15 bases left in between. There are 15 residues in the CDR3. In germline, CDR1 is MNHEY, CDR2 SVGAGI.

This sequence joins TRBV7-8 and TRBJ2-3, with D perhaps TRBD2 (7 bases). V was shortened by 5 bases and J by 1 base, with 22 bases between the two germline ends. Germline loops: CDR1 SGHVS, CDR2 FQNEAQ. The CDR3 covers 18 residues. The CDR3 coding sequence is TGTGCCAGCAGCCCCCGGGGGGCTAGCGGCACGCGCACAGATACGCAGTATTTT. The encoded protein is CASSPRGASGTRTDTQYF. The variable domain in full, with the rest retrieved from reference TRBV7-8 and TRBJ2-3, is GAGVSQSPRYKVAKRGQDVALRCDPISGHVSLFWYQQALGQGPEFLTYFQNEAQLDKSGLPSDRFFAERPEGSVSTLKIQRTQQEDSAVYLCASSPRGASGTRTDTQYFGPGTRLTVL.

The chain carries TRBV7-2 and TRBJ1-5; possible D gene TRBD1, 5 bases. V gave up 4 bases and J gave up 0 bases, with 10 bases separating them. Per germline, CDR1 SGHTA and CDR2 FQGNSA. This CDR3 is built from 15 residues. In nucleotides, the CDR3 is TGTGCCAGCAGCTACGCTCAGGGTAGCAATCAGCCCCAGCATTTT. Protein product: CASSYAQGSNQPQHF.

The CDR3 bases are TGTGCCAGCAGCTTAGGGACAGGGCACACTGAAGCTTTCTTT. Amino acid sequence: CASSLGTGHTEAFF. This chain connects TRBV7-6 to TRBJ1-1, with 8 bases lining up with TRBD1. The CDR3 has 14 amino acids. V lost 1 base and J lost 3; bases outside the gene matches: 1. Germline assignment: CDR1 SGHVS and CDR2 FNYEAQ.

The chain combines TRBV9 with TRBJ2-2, with 9 nucleotides matching TRBD2. Germline V gene sequence: CDR1 SGDLS, CDR2 YYNGEE. The V gene end was trimmed by 0 bases and the J gene end by 4 bases; junction bases not matched to a gene: 10. This CDR3 has 18 residues. CDR3 in DNA: TGTGCCAGCAGCGTAGTCCCTCGAGCGGGAGGCGGCACCGGGGAGCTGTTTTTT. This translates into CASSVVPRAGGGTGELFF. The full variable domain, rest sourced from reference TRBV9 and TRBJ2-2, is DSGVTQTPKHLITATGQRVTLRCSPRSGDLSVYWYQQSLDQGLQFLIQYYNGEERAKGNILERFSAQQFPDLHSELNLSSLELGDSALYFCASSVVPRAGGGTGELFFGEGSRLTVL.

The chain employs TRBV30 and TRBJ1-5, with D unclear. Trimming pared 0 bases from V and 5 bases from J, leaving 8 bases between. The CDR3 runs 13 residues. Per the germline V gene, CDR1 is GTSNPN and CDR2 is SVGIG (reference sequence). Written as DNA, the CDR3 is TGTGCCTGGAGTGTACAGTCGGATCAGCCCCAGCATTTT. Translation: CAWSVQSDQPQHF.

V gene TRBV4-3 combines with J gene TRBJ2-7; 7 nucleotides line up with TRBD2. Trimming cost V 0 bases and J 3 bases; bases outside gene matches: 2. The CDR3 has 14 residues. Germline CDR1 and CDR2: LGHNA and YSLEER. CDR3 protein: CASSQDRTSYEQYF. The CDR3 DNA is TGCGCCAGCAGCCAAGATAGGACTAGCTACGAGCAGTACTTC.

The rearrangement uses TRBV7-3 and TRBJ1-1; D not resolved. With 6 bases removed from V and 7 bases from J, the gap between germline ends came to 21 bases. The germline gives CDR1 SGHTA, CDR2 FQGTGA. This CDR3 has 15 amino acids. The CDR3 loop reads CASRKQMGGEFEAFF. CDR3 nucleotide sequence: TGTGCCAGCAGAAAGCAAATGGGTGGAGAATTTGAAGCTTTCTTT.